This is a list of T cell receptor beta chains from one sample in a study of T cell repertoires in cytomegalovirus infection. TCRdb fed the reads into MiXCR, producing one record per CDR3 protein. This table holds some 280,000 distinct CDR3 sequences, roughly an eighth found once. Sequencing input: PBMCs. Receptors originate from a human donor in good health (CMV status not recorded). Some clones in this sample may be carry-over from other donors' samples. Both conserved end residues are part of each CDR3. The D gene is left open where the match is weak. A clone size is listed for some rows: how often the clone was seen (once, few, many), or a class if it is expanded.

cdr3_aa,cdr3_nt,clone_size,v_call,d_call,j_call
CASSSQFSGRETQYF,TGTGCCAGCAGCTCTCAATTTAGCGGAAGGGAGACCCAGTACTTC,-,TRBV7-2,-,TRBJ2-5
CASSAGLRLNYEQYF,TGTGCCAGCAGCGCGGGACTCCGACTCAACTACGAGCAGTACTTC,-,TRBV11-2,-,TRBJ2-7
CASSLNRVNEAFF,TGTGCCAGCAGCTTAAATAGGGTGAATGAAGCTTTCTTT,many,TRBV7-2,-,TRBJ1-1
CASSSKGLDTEAFF,TGCGCCAGCAGCTCTAAGGGTTTGGACACTGAAGCTTTCTTT,-,TRBV5-1,-,TRBJ1-1
CASSHPTASYEQYF,TGTGCCAGCAGCCACCCGACAGCCTCCTACGAGCAGTACTTC,-,TRBV11-2,-,TRBJ2-7
CSAWGRNYGYTF,TGCAGTGCTTGGGGACGGAACTATGGCTACACCTTC,-,TRBV20-1,-,TRBJ1-2
CASSQDPSFNTDTQYF,TGCGCCAGCAGCCAAGATCCCTCTTTTAACACAGATACGCAGTATTTT,few,TRBV4-3,-,TRBJ2-3
CASSLLSVLTDTQYF,TGTGCCAGCAGTTTACTCTCGGTTCTCACAGATACGCAGTATTTT,many,TRBV12-3/TRBV12-4,-,TRBJ2-3
CASSGDSNTDTQYF,TGTGCCAGCAGTGGGGACTCTAACACAGATACGCAGTATTTT,many,TRBV6-4,-,TRBJ2-3
CASSRAFQRTNYGYTF,TGTGCCAGCAGTCGGGCCTTCCAAAGGACTAACTATGGCTACACCTTC,many,TRBV6-5,-,TRBJ1-2
CSATGTGPNYGYTF,TGCAGCGCCACCGGAACAGGGCCTAACTATGGCTACACCTTC,few,TRBV29-1,-,TRBJ1-2
CSAQDRQEGSSPFHF,TGCAGTGCCCAGGACAGGCAGGAAGGAAGTTCACCCTTCCACTTT,-,TRBV20-1,TRBD1,TRBJ1-6
CASSRFGQGLSYNEQFF,TGTGCCAGCTCGAGGTTTGGACAGGGGTTGTCCTACAATGAGCAGTTCTTC,few,TRBV6-1,TRBD1,TRBJ2-1
CSAATGVGNTIYF,TGCAGTGCTGCGACAGGGGTAGGAAACACCATATATTTT,few,TRBV20-1,TRBD1,TRBJ1-3
CASSLVGGGYGDEQFF,TGCGCCAGCAGCTTGGTCGGGGGGGGGTATGGCGATGAGCAGTTCTTC,few,TRBV5-1,TRBD2,TRBJ2-1
CASSLGQGDTYEQYF,TGTGCCAGCAGCCTAGGCCAAGGCGACACCTACGAGCAGTACTTC,many,TRBV7-2,-,TRBJ2-7
CASSSGTSGQETQYF,TGTGCCAGCAGCTCCGGGACTAGCGGACAAGAGACCCAGTACTTC,many,TRBV28,TRBD2,TRBJ2-5
CASSDNTRYEQYF,TGCGCCAGCAGTGATAACACACGCTACGAGCAGTACTTC,many,TRBV10-2,-,TRBJ2-7